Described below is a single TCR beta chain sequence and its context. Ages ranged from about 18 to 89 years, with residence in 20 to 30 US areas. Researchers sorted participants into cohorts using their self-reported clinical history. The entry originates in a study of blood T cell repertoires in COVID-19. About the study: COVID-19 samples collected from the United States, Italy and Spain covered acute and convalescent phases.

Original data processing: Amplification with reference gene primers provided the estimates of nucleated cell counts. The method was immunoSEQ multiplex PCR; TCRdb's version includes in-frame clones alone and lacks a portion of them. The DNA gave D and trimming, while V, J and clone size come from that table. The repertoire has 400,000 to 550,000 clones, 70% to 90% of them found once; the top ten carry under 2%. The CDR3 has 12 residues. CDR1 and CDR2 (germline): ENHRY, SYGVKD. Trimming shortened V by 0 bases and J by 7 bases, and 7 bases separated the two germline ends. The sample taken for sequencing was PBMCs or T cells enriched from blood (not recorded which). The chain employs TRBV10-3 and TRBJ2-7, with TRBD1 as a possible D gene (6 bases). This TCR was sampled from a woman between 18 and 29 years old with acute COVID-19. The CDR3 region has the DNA TGTGCCATCAGTGAGTCGACAGGAGAGCAGTACTTC. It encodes CAISESTGEQYF.